These T cell receptor beta chains were read from a single sample in a study of cytomegalovirus exposure and HLA in healthy donors. Profiled with immunoSEQ multiplex PCR; TCRdb holds only in-frame clones, not every one. The sample records some 120,000 clones, roughly four fifths being singletons. Sequencing was done on a sample of PBMCs. These receptors were taken from a woman younger than 30 in good health and CMV-seronegative. Each CDR3 is given with its conserved first and last residue. The D gene is left open where the match is weak. Some rows mark clone size as missing; the rest say once, few, many or name a class of expanded clone.

j_gene | v_gene | abundance | d_gene | CDR3nt | CDR3aa
TRBJ1-2 | TRBV6-5 | . | . | TGTGCCAGCAGTTACTCGGTTTCAGCTAACTATGGCTACACCTTC | CASSYSVSANYGYTF
TRBJ1-1 | TRBV6-1 | . | TRBD1 | TGTGCCAGCAGTGAAAGACAGGGGGTGGTGAACACTGAAGCTTTCTTT | CASSERQGVVNTEAFF
TRBJ1-1 | TRBV7-2 | . | . | TGTGCCAGCAGCCACTCGGGAAGGAACACTGAAGCTTTCTTT | CASSHSGRNTEAFF
TRBJ2-7 | TRBV5-1 | . | . | TGCGCCAGCAGCTTGGAAGGTCTAGCTCCTTTCGACGAGCAGTACTTC | CASSLEGLAPFDEQYF
TRBJ2-6 | TRBV7-9 | . | . | TGTGCCAGCAGCGGGAGGGGGAGGGGCTCTGGGGCCAACGTCCTGACTTTC | CASSGRGRGSGANVLTF
TRBJ1-2 | TRBV10-3 | . | . | TGTGCCATCAAATTAGACGGGAACTATGGCTACACCTTC | CAIKLDGNYGYTF
TRBJ2-1 | TRBV10-3 | few | . | TGTGCCATCAGCCTACAGGCCCCAGAATCCTACAATGAGCAGTTCTTC | CAISLQAPESYNEQFF
TRBJ1-3 | TRBV6-1 | . | . | TGTGCCAGCAGTACTACCGGGACATTTGACACCATATATTTT | CASSTTGTFDTIYF
TRBJ1-2 | TRBV28 | few | . | TGTGCCAGCAGCGCTATCGGGACTGAAAACTATGGCTACACCTTC | CASSAIGTENYGYTF
TRBJ1-2 | TRBV15 | . | . | TGTGCCACCAGCGATAACGACAGACCTAACTATGGCTACACCTTC | CATSDNDRPNYGYTF
TRBJ1-6 | TRBV6-6 | few | . | TGTGCCAGCAGTTACACCGGGACTACAAATTCACCCCTCCACTTT | CASSYTGTTNSPLHF
TRBJ1-1 | TRBV7-2 | . | TRBD1 | TGTGCCAGCAGCCGGGGACAGATAAACACTGAAGCTTTCTTT | CASSRGQINTEAFF
TRBJ2-3 | TRBV29-1 | once | . | TGCAGCGTTCATCGGTATGAAGCGACTCTCCCAGGGGATACGCAGTATTTT | CSVHRYEATLPGDTQYF
TRBJ1-1 | TRBV5-1 | . | . | TGCGCCAGCAGCGGGGGGGATCATTCCACTGAAGCTTTCTTT | CASSGGDHSTEAFF
TRBJ1-6 | TRBV2 | . | TRBD1 | TGTGCCAGCAGTTTAGTCCCGGGACAGGGCACGAGCTCCTATAATTCACCCCTCCACTTT | CASSLVPGQGTSSYNSPLHF
TRBJ1-1 | TRBV28 | once | TRBD1 | TGTGCCAGCAGTTTGGGACAGGGGAACACTGAAGCTTTCTTT | CASSLGQGNTEAFF
TRBJ1-6 | TRBV30 | . | . | TGTGCCTGGAATTTGGGGCTTGAGAATTCACCCCTCCACTTT | CAWNLGLENSPLHF
TRBJ1-1 | TRBV5-1 | . | . | TGCGCCAGCAGCCAGACAGTTTTGGCCGATCGGAACACTGAAGCTTTCTTT | CASSQTVLADRNTEAFF
TRBJ1-1 | TRBV19 | . | TRBD1 | TGTGCCAGTAGGACAGGGGGCTGGACTGAAGCTTTCTTT | CASRTGGWTEAFF
TRBJ2-3 | TRBV11-2 | once | . | TGTGCCAGCAGCTACAGGGAGCCCGATACGCAGTATTTT | CASSYREPDTQYF
TRBJ2-1 | TRBV5-1 | . | . | TGCGCCAGCAGCTTGTTGGGGGGTCGATCCTACAATGAGCAGTTCTTC | CASSLLGGRSYNEQFF
TRBJ2-7 | TRBV14 | once | . | TGTGCCAGCAGCACACCGGGACACAATTACGAGCAGTACTTC | CASSTPGHNYEQYF
TRBJ2-5 | TRBV5-4 | . | TRBD2 | TGTGCCAGCAGCGGGGGTGCGGGGGGTCAAGAGACCCAGTACTTC | CASSGGAGGQETQYF
TRBJ1-1 | TRBV11-2 | . | . | TGTGCCAGCAGCTTAGTAGTGACTGAAGCTTTCTTT | CASSLVVTEAFF
TRBJ2-4 | TRBV28 | . | . | TGTGCCAGCAGCCCTCGGGGAAGGCGAAACATTCAGTACTTC | CASSPRGRRNIQYF
TRBJ1-5 | TRBV19 | . | TRBD1 | TGTGCCAGTAGGGTTACAGGGGATAGCAATCAGCCCCAGCATTTT | CASRVTGDSNQPQHF
TRBJ2-7 | TRBV11-3 | . | . | TGTGCCAGCAGCTTTGGAGGGCCATCCTACGAGCAGTACTTC | CASSFGGPSYEQYF
TRBJ1-2 | TRBV11-3 | once | . | TGTGCCAGCAGCTTAAGGACAGCCTCTCGTCCCGAATGGGGCTACACCTTC | CASSLRTASRPEWGYTF
TRBJ1-2 | TRBV30 | . | TRBD1 | TGTGCCTGGAGCCCCCCCAGGGGGGCACACTATGGCTACACCTTC | CAWSPPRGAHYGYTF
TRBJ2-7 | TRBV7-9 | once | . | TGTGCCAGCAGCAAAAATCTCTACGAGCAGTACTTC | CASSKNLYEQYF
TRBJ2-5 | TRBV29-1 | few | . | TGCAGCGTTACTCAATCCCGACAGTCACAAGAGACCCAGTACTTC | CSVTQSRQSQETQYF
TRBJ1-4 | TRBV7-9 | . | TRBD1 | TGTGCCAGCAGCTTAGTGACAGGGGGAGGTGAAAAACTGTTTTTT | CASSLVTGGGEKLFF
TRBJ2-3 | TRBV4-1 | . | TRBD2 | TGCGCCAGCAGCCAAGATGGGACTAGCGGGAGCACAGATACGCAGTATTTT | CASSQDGTSGSTDTQYF
TRBJ1-1 | TRBV19 | . | . | TGTGCCAGTAGTATCCAGCGGGGGTACACTGAAGCTTTCTTT | CASSIQRGYTEAFF
TRBJ2-5 | TRBV23-1 | . | TRBD2 | TGCGCCAGCAGTCAATCGTTAGGACTAGCGGGGGGCGGGGGAGAGACCCAGTACTTC | CASSQSLGLAGGGGETQYF
TRBJ1-5 | TRBV6-1 | . | TRBD1 | TGTGCCGGCCAACCGGGACAGGGTAGCAATCAGCCCCAGCATTTT | CAGQPGQGSNQPQHF
TRBJ1-1 | TRBV30 | . | . | TGTGCCTGGAGTCTCCAGGAGGGGGCTTTCTTT | CAWSLQEGAFF
TRBJ1-6 | TRBV4-2 | . | . | TGTGCCAGCAGCCAAGGGGGCAGCTATTATAATTCACCCCTCCACTTT | CASSQGGSYYNSPLHF
TRBJ2-7 | TRBV7-8 | . | TRBD1 | TGTGCCAGCAGCTCAACCCGGGACAGGGGATACGAGCAGTACTTC | CASSSTRDRGYEQYF
TRBJ1-4 | TRBV5-4 | . | TRBD1 | TGTGCCAGCAGCTTCACAGGGGGAAGTAATGAAAAACTGTTTTTT | CASSFTGGSNEKLFF
TRBJ2-2 | TRBV7-8 | . | TRBD1 | TGTGCCAGCAGCACGTGGACAGGGAGGAGGACCGGGGAGCTGTTTTTT | CASSTWTGRRTGELFF
TRBJ2-7 | TRBV10-1 | few | TRBD2 | TGCGCCAGCAGTGGGTTTAGGACGGAGCGGGGGGATCTCTACGAGCAGTACTTC | CASSGFRTERGDLYEQYF
TRBJ1-1 | TRBV5-6 | . | . | TGTGCCAGCAGCTTGGCCGGGGTGGACACTGAAGCTTTCTTT | CASSLAGVDTEAFF
TRBJ2-1 | TRBV27 | . | TRBD2 | TGTGCCAGCAGTTTATGGCTAGCGGGGGTCTATGAGCAGTTCTTC | CASSLWLAGVYEQFF